The 25 T cell receptor beta chains below all came from one sample that was sequenced in a study of T cell changes during pregnancy in multiple sclerosis. Profiling relied on immunoSEQ multiplex PCR, and the TCRdb table lists in-frame clones only, not all of them. This table holds about 61,000 clones, approximately 90% found once. The sequenced sample was peripheral blood, obtained in the first trimester of pregnancy. These receptors were collected from a female donor in good health, enrolled as a control in a pregnancy study.

The chain recombines TRBV5-1 with TRBJ1-1, with D possibly TRBD1 on 6 matching bases. The germline V gene has CDR1 SGHRS and CDR2 YFSETQ. Trimming shortened V by 3 bases and J by 3 bases, and 12 bases separated the two germline ends. The CDR3 runs 14 residues. The DNA for the CDR3 is TGCGCCAGCAGCTCAGTGACAGGAGACACTGAAGCTTTCTTT. Amino acids: CASSSVTGDTEAFF.

The chain couples TRBV11-3 to TRBJ1-2; D might be TRBD1 (6 bases). Germline CDR1 is SGHNT and CDR2 is YENEEA. The germline V and J ends were trimmed by 5 bases and 3 bases, with 10 bases remaining between them. This CDR3 is built from 13 residues. CDR3 amino acids: CASSPQGDYGYTF. The DNA of the CDR3 is TGTGCCAGCAGCCCACAGGGAGACTATGGCTACACCTTC. Combining the CDR3 with reference TRBV11-3 and TRBJ1-2 gives the whole variable domain EAGVVQSPRYKIIEKKQPVAFWCNPISGHNTLYWYLQNLGQGPELLIRYENEEAVDDSQLPKDRFSAERLKGVDSTLKIQPAELGDSAVYLCASSPQGDYGYTFGSGTRLTVV.

The rearrangement joins TRBV6-5 to TRBJ1-1; TRBD1 is a possible D gene (6 bases). The V end lost 5 bases, the J end lost 5 bases, and 9 bases lay between the germline ends. CDR3 length: 12 residues. Looked up from germline, CDR1 is MNHEY and CDR2 is SVGAGI. CDR3 sequence: CASSGGRTEAFF. CDR3 nucleotides: TGTGCCAGCAGTGGGGGCAGGACTGAAGCTTTCTTT.

This rearrangement joins TRBV7-9 to TRBJ2-7, with 7 nucleotides matching TRBD2. CDR3 size: 14 residues. CDR1 SEHNR and CDR2 FQNEAQ come from the germline V gene (reference sequence). The V gene end was trimmed by 3 bases and the J gene end by 0 bases; junction bases not matched to a gene: 2. CDR3: CASSFGGDSYEQYF. The DNA of the CDR3 is TGTGCCAGCAGCTTTGGGGGGGACTCCTACGAGCAGTACTTC. The variable domain in full, completed from reference TRBV7-9 and TRBJ2-7, reads DTGVSQNPRHKITKRGQNVTFRCDPISEHNRLYWYRQTLGQGPEFLTYFQNEAQLEKSRLLSDRFSAERPKGSFSTLEIQRTEQGDSAMYLCASSFGGDSYEQYFGPGTRLTVT.

The rearrangement uses TRBV7-6 and TRBJ2-1; 7 nucleotides line up with TRBD2. The ends lost 7 bases at V and 7 bases at J; junction bases unmatched: 13. The CDR3 loop spans 15 amino acids. CDR1 and CDR2 from the germline V gene are SGHVS and FNYEAQ. The CDR3, as DNA: TGTGCCAGCACCCTGGGGGGGACGAGTGTGAATGAGCAGTTCTTC. Protein product: CASTLGGTSVNEQFF.

This CDR3 reads CASSLTGYEQYF. The CDR3 DNA sequence: TGTGCCAGCAGCCTAACGGGGTACGAGCAGTACTTC. The chain joins TRBV7-9 to TRBJ2-7; perhaps TRBD2 as D (5 bases). Trimming removed 5 bases from V and 4 bases from J, with 9 bases in between. Per the germline V gene, CDR1 is SEHNR and CDR2 is FQNEAQ (reference sequence). The length of the CDR3 is 12 residues.

This sequence joins TRBV30 and TRBJ1-3; maybe TRBD1 (5 bases). Deletions cut 0 bases from V and 4 bases from J, with 16 bases between. From germline, CDR1 is GTSNPN and CDR2 SVGIG (reference sequence). This CDR3 contains 16 residues. The CDR3 reads CAWSVKSQGLGNTIYF. As DNA, the CDR3 is TGTGCCTGGAGTGTAAAGTCGCAGGGTCTCGGAAACACCATATATTTT.

This clone has just a few counts. CDR3 coding DNA: TGCGCCAGCAGCCAAGTCGGGGGTTTCGGCTACACCTTC. It specifies CASSQVGGFGYTF. This chain links TRBV4-3 with TRBJ1-2; D is perhaps TRBD1 (5 bases). Per germline, CDR1 LGHNA and CDR2 YSLEER. The CDR3 runs 13 residues. The V end was cut by 1 base, the J end by 8 bases, with 11 bases between.

The chain combines TRBV25-1 with TRBJ1-4; 12 bases align to TRBD1. CDR1 and CDR2 (germline): MGHDK, SYGVNS. The CDR3 sequence is 17 residues long. V was clipped by 5 bases and J by 8 bases; unmatched bases: 12. As DNA, the CDR3 is TGTGCCAGCAGTTTAGGGACAGGGGGCTCTGTAGGCGAAAAACTGTTTTTT. Encoded protein: CASSLGTGGSVGEKLFF. The full variable domain, in which reference TRBV25-1 and TRBJ1-4 provide the parts outside the CDR3, is EADIYQTPRYLVIGTGKKITLECSQTMGHDKMYWYQQDPGMELHLIHYSYGVNSTEKGDLSSESTVSRIRTEHFPLTLESARPSHTSQYLCASSLGTGGSVGEKLFFGSGTQLSVL.

The CDR3 nucleotides read TGCGCCAGCAGCCATCCGGGACTAGTTTCCTACGAGCAGTACTTC. Translated: CASSHPGLVSYEQYF. The J gene is TRBJ2-5, the V gene TRBV4-1; 8 nucleotides line up with TRBD2. Matching the DNA end better, TRBJ2-7 makes the J call doubtful. Germline values: CDR1 MGHRA, CDR2 YSYEKL. The CDR3 sequence is 15 residues long.

The chain carries TRBV7-2 and TRBJ2-3, with 15 bases aligning to TRBD2. The V and J ends lost 4 bases and 4 bases, in that order; junction bases with no gene match: 3. Germline V gives CDR1 SGHTA, CDR2 FQGNSA. The CDR3 is 16 residues long. The CDR3 DNA reads as TGTGCCAGCAGCTATGGACTAGCGGGGGGGGCAGATACGCAGTATTTT. Protein: CASSYGLAGGADTQYF.

V usage is TRBV5-6 and J usage is TRBJ1-2; D is uncertain. The germline V gene has CDR1 SGHDT and CDR2 YYEEEE. V shed 4 bases and J shed 6 bases, with 16 bases lying between them. The CDR3 totals 14 residues. The CDR3 loop reads CASSLGGRVDGYTF. The CDR3 DNA reads TGTGCCAGCAGCCTTGGCGGGCGGGTTGATGGCTACACCTTC.

The chain has TRBV9 and TRBJ2-7; TRBD2 matches 9 bases. J lost 0 bases, V lost 4 bases, and 11 bases had no gene match. CDR3 length equals 17 residues. The V gene's germline CDR1 is SGDLS and CDR2 YYNGEE. CDR3 DNA: TGTGCCAGCAGCCCCGATAGGCTAGCGGGATCCTCCTACGAGCAGTACTTC. Translating gives CASSPDRLAGSSYEQYF.

The J gene is TRBJ2-3, the V gene TRBV7-6; TRBD2 is a possible D gene (6 bases). V shed 3 bases and J shed 2 bases, with 9 bases lying between them. The CDR3 runs to 14 residues. Germline CDR1 is SGHVS and CDR2 is FNYEAQ. CDR3 DNA sequence: TGTGCCAGCAGCTTTGGGACTTTCACAGATACGCAGTATTTT. As protein: CASSFGTFTDTQYF.

The chain has TRBV21-1 and TRBJ1-5. TRBV21-1 is flagged as a pseudogene. The CDR3 length is 17 residues. The CDR3 sequence: CASSGQPGDETNQPQHF. The CDR3 nucleotides read TGTGCCAGCAGCGGTCAACCGGGAGACGAAACCAATCAGCCCCAGCATTTT.

V and J are TRBV6-5 and TRBJ1-4, with 7 bases lining up with TRBD1. CDR3 length: 15 residues. In germline, CDR1 is MNHEY, CDR2 SVGAGI. V was clipped by 6 bases and J by 0 bases; unmatched bases: 4. The DNA for the CDR3 is TGTGCCAGCAGCCGTACAGGGGCAACTAATGAAAAACTGTTTTTT. This gives the protein CASSRTGATNEKLFF.

This rearrangement joins TRBV5-1 to TRBJ1-6; TRBD1 is a possible D gene (5 bases). Per the germline V gene, CDR1 is SGHRS and CDR2 is YFSETQ. Trimming removed 4 bases at V and 2 bases at J, with 13 bases between. This CDR3 is built from 16 residues. The CDR3 DNA sequence: TGCGCCAGCAGCCCGGGGCGGGGCACCTATAATTCACCCCTCCACTTT. Protein product: CASSPGRGTYNSPLHF.

The chain joins TRBV6-4 to TRBJ1-1; tentatively, D is TRBD1 (5 bases). Trimming removed 4 bases from V and 6 bases from J, with 18 bases in between. The CDR3 runs to 15 residues. Germline CDR1 and CDR2: MRHNA and SNTAGT. The CDR3 is CASSVHARQGSEAFF. Here the CDR3 DNA reads TGTGCCAGCAGTGTCCACGCTCGGCAGGGTTCTGAAGCTTTCTTT.

The chain links TRBV2 to TRBJ1-2; TRBD1 aligns across 8 bases. J was trimmed by 1 base and V by 6 bases; bases with no gene match: 4. Germline assignment: CDR1 SNHLY and CDR2 FYNNEI. The CDR3 is 14 amino acids. The CDR3 spells CASRGTGFNYGYTF. CDR3 nucleotide sequence: TGTGCCAGCAGGGGGACAGGATTTAACTATGGCTACACCTTC.

This clone was recorded many times. The chain uses TRBV29-1 and TRBJ1-2; the match to TRBD1 covers 10 bases. The CDR3 has 15 amino acids. Germline V gene data show CDR1 as SQVTM and CDR2 as ANQGSEA. J gave up 6 bases and V 0 bases, and 7 bases lay outside the gene matches. The CDR3 bases are TGCAGCGTTGAAGAAGGTTATGGGACAGGGGATGGCTACACCTTC. It codes for CSVEEGYGTGDGYTF.

The rearrangement joins TRBV5-4 to TRBJ2-3; D possibly corresponds to TRBD2 (6 bases). Germline V gives CDR1 SGHNT, CDR2 YYREEE (reference sequence). Trimming took 0 bases from V and 1 from J, leaving 9 bases between them. This CDR3 contains 15 residues. The CDR3 sequence: CASSLGGTGTDTQYF. The CDR3 DNA reads TGTGCCAGCAGCTTGGGAGGGACTGGCACAGATACGCAGTATTTT.

In this sample, this clone turned up once. The chain has TRBV12-5 and TRBJ1-2; D perhaps matches TRBD1 (5 bases). Germline V gives CDR1 LGHNT, CDR2 FRNRAP. V shed 0 bases and J shed 4 bases, with 12 bases lying between them. The CDR3 totals 15 residues. CDR3 sequence: CASGLVQGLSYGYTF. The CDR3 DNA reads as TGTGCTAGTGGTTTGGTTCAGGGTTTAAGCTATGGCTACACCTTC.

The CDR3 DNA follows: TGTGCCAGTAGTATAGCACAGACAAACACTGAAGCTTTCTTT. Translation gives CASSIAQTNTEAFF. The chain has TRBV19 and TRBJ1-1; D gene unclear. Looked up from germline, CDR1 is LNHDA and CDR2 is SQIVND (reference sequence). The CDR3 has 14 amino acids. Trimming took 1 base from V and 2 from J, leaving 8 bases between them.

The rearrangement joins TRBV19 to TRBJ2-2; unclear D gene. The CDR3 runs 15 residues. Per the germline V gene, CDR1 is LNHDA and CDR2 is SQIVND (reference sequence). V was pared by 5 bases and J by 0 bases, with 10 bases between. The CDR3 DNA sequence: TGTGCCAGTAGTTCCAGTTTGACGAACACCGGGGAGCTGTTTTTT. Translation gives CASSSSLTNTGELFF.

CDR3 sequence (DNA): TGTGCCAGTAGTATCCTTCCGGGACAGCGGTACGAGCAGTACTTC. This encodes CASSILPGQRYEQYF. J is TRBJ2-7 and V is TRBV19, with 7 positions matching TRBD1. Germline V gives CDR1 LNHDA, CDR2 SQIVND (reference sequence). The junction had 9 bases not matched to a gene; V was cut back by 3 bases and J by 4 bases. This CDR3 region has 15 residues.